This T cell receptor (beta chain) was captured in a study of blood T cells in healthy people across ages. Study results and limitations: Whereas aged donors had fewer naive CD4+ cells, long-lived donors had more of them and higher diversity. Donor CMV status, an unknown factor, possibly confounded changes in expanded clonotypes.

Details on this clonotype: Its antigen remains unknown.

With 5 bases removed from V and 6 bases from J, the gap between germline ends came to 20 bases. CDR3 length: 16 amino acids. The germline gives CDR1 MNHEY, CDR2 SVGAGI. A second PCR of 7 to 11 cycles used a sample-barcoded 5' primer and a J-beta primer mix. Each cDNA molecule was tagged by a template-switch adaptor that had 12 random nucleotides. TCRdb itself ran the 5' RACE reads through MiXCR, one entry per CDR3 protein. This repertoire shows under 2,000,000 distinct CDR3 sequences, about 49% found once; its top ten account for less than 2.5%. The genes are TRBV6-5 and TRBJ2-1, with D perhaps matching TRBD2 (6 bases). Sequencing was performed on blood. This receptor was identified in a woman in her thirties or forties in good health. CDR3 amino acids: CASSPVRGWVINEQFF. In DNA, the CDR3 is TGTGCCAGCAGTCCGGTCCGGGGGTGGGTTATCAATGAGCAGTTCTTC.